The TCR beta chain described here comes from a study of T cell repertoires in cytomegalovirus infection. On the study more broadly: From public TCR beta signatures came an indication of both CMV infection and matching HLA type.

Germline V gives CDR1 MNHEY, CDR2 SVGAGI. V was cut by 0 bases and J by 7 bases, with 13 bases left in between. The CDR3 is made up of 15 amino acids. A single record per CDR3 protein comes from TCRdb applying MiXCR to the reads. The sample lists hundreds of thousands of distinct CDR3 sequences, around 24% occurring once. The sample consisted of CD8+ T cells from PBMCs. The V call is TRBV6-5, the J call TRBJ2-1, with D perhaps matching TRBD1 (6 bases). This clonotype originated in a human donor in good health (CMV status not recorded). Some clones in this sample may be carry-over from other donors' samples. The chain's CDR3 is CASSYSSRGGNEQFF. DNA for the CDR3: TGTGCCAGCAGTTACTCGAGCAGGGGCGGGAATGAGCAGTTCTTC.